The clone carrying this T cell receptor (beta chain) has just a few counts. Expressed TCRB transcripts were sequenced because the isolated RNA had all been reverse transcribed beforehand. The data were produced by immunoSEQ multiplex PCR, yet TCRdb's version contains in-frame clones alone and is incomplete. The table lists hundreds of thousands of clones, 12% to 15% of them singletons. The sample comes from a study of beta chain features in type 1 diabetes. The sequence was obtained from a man aged 30 to 45 in good health. The sample taken for sequencing was central memory CD4+ T cells from blood.

The CDR3 is CARPRLDIGYTF. CDR3 sequence (DNA): TGTGCCAGGCCGCGACTAGACATAGGCTACACCTTC. This rearrangement joins TRBV27 to TRBJ1-2; D is ambiguous. Trimming pared 9 bases from V and 8 bases from J, leaving 16 bases between. CDR3 length: 12 residues. Germline values: CDR1 MNHEY, CDR2 SMNVEV (reference sequence).